Listed below are T cell receptor beta chains from one sample, sequenced in a study of OX40 agonist ivuxolimab in advanced cancers. The table came from immunoSEQ multiplex PCR; TCRdb's copy has only in-frame clones and leaves some out. The profile shows about 80,000 clones, 94% of them singletons. Sequences were derived from CD4+ or CD8+ T cells sorted from blood, sampled in a trial of the OX40 agonist ivuxolimab. The source is an adult with an advanced solid tumor such as melanoma, head and neck, liver or kidney cancer. Both conserved end residues are part of each CDR3. A D gene is named only where the DNA matches it firmly. For some rows the clone size is stated as once, few or many, or as a class when expanded; others skip it.

j_call: TRBJ2-7; clone_size: .; d_call: TRBD1; v_call: TRBV2; cdr3_nt: TGTGCCAGCAGGTACCGGGACAGGGGATCAGACGAGCAGTACTTC; cdr3_aa: CASRYRDRGSDEQYF
j_call: TRBJ1-5; clone_size: .; d_call: TRBD1; v_call: TRBV27; cdr3_nt: TGTGCCAGCAGTGACAGGGGGCTAGGCAATCAGCCCCAGCATTTT; cdr3_aa: CASSDRGLGNQPQHF
j_call: TRBJ2-1; clone_size: .; d_call: .; v_call: TRBV9; cdr3_nt: TGTGCCAGCAGCGTTGAGCGATTTAGCTCCTACAATGAGCAGTTCTTC; cdr3_aa: CASSVERFSSYNEQFF
j_call: TRBJ1-2; clone_size: .; d_call: TRBD1; v_call: TRBV5-6; cdr3_nt: TGTGCCAGCAGCCCGCGCTGGGGGACAGAATTCAACTATGGCTACACCTTC; cdr3_aa: CASSPRWGTEFNYGYTF
j_call: TRBJ2-1; clone_size: .; d_call: .; v_call: TRBV5-1; cdr3_nt: TGCGCCAGCAGCTTCTCCCCTCTGCAAGGGGAGCAGTTCTTC; cdr3_aa: CASSFSPLQGEQFF
j_call: TRBJ2-3; clone_size: .; d_call: .; v_call: TRBV6-5; cdr3_nt: TGTGCCAGCAGTTACTCCGCGGGTACAGATACGCAGTATTTT; cdr3_aa: CASSYSAGTDTQYF
j_call: TRBJ1-5; clone_size: once; d_call: TRBD1; v_call: TRBV5-6; cdr3_nt: TGTGCCAGCAGCTTGAGACTGACAGGGGTTCAGCCCCAGCATTTT; cdr3_aa: CASSLRLTGVQPQHF
j_call: TRBJ2-7; clone_size: .; d_call: TRBD1; v_call: TRBV28; cdr3_nt: TGTGCCAGCAGTTCATACCGGGACAGGGGCCCTCAATGGGTTATCTTC; cdr3_aa: CASSSYRDRGPQWVIF
j_call: TRBJ2-1; clone_size: .; d_call: TRBD2; v_call: TRBV9; cdr3_nt: TGTGCCAGCAGCGTCAGGGGGCTAAGGACTAGCGGGAGGGCCGGTGAGCAGTTCTTC; cdr3_aa: CASSVRGLRTSGRAGEQFF
j_call: TRBJ2-5; clone_size: .; d_call: TRBD2; v_call: TRBV5-6; cdr3_nt: TGTGCCAGCAGCATGGGACTAGCGGGAGAGCGGGAGACCCAGTACTTC; cdr3_aa: CASSMGLAGERETQYF
j_call: TRBJ2-3; clone_size: once; d_call: .; v_call: TRBV15; cdr3_nt: TGTGCCACCAGCAGAGATAGGCAGACTAGCACAGATACGCAGTATTTT; cdr3_aa: CATSRDRQTSTDTQYF
j_call: TRBJ2-1; clone_size: .; d_call: .; v_call: TRBV7-9; cdr3_nt: TGTGCCAGCAGCTATAGGATGGGGGCAGAGCTAATCTCCTACAATGAGCAGTTCTTC; cdr3_aa: CASSYRMGAELISYNEQFF
j_call: TRBJ2-1; clone_size: .; d_call: TRBD2; v_call: TRBV13; cdr3_nt: TGTGCCAGCAGCCCGTTCCGACTAGCGGGAACGAATGAGCAGTTCTTC; cdr3_aa: CASSPFRLAGTNEQFF
j_call: TRBJ2-7; clone_size: .; d_call: .; v_call: TRBV11-2; cdr3_nt: TGTGCCAGCAGCTTCTTAGCGGGGACAGGGATGGGCGAGCAGTACTTC; cdr3_aa: CASSFLAGTGMGEQYF
j_call: TRBJ2-7; clone_size: .; d_call: .; v_call: TRBV14; cdr3_nt: TGTGCCAGCAGCTCTCCGGCTAGGGGTTCCTACGAGCAGTACTTC; cdr3_aa: CASSSPARGSYEQYF
j_call: TRBJ2-5; clone_size: .; d_call: .; v_call: TRBV2; cdr3_nt: TGTGCCAGCAGTGTGTGGTGGTACCAAGAGACCCAGTACTTC; cdr3_aa: CASSVWWYQETQYF
j_call: TRBJ1-1; clone_size: .; d_call: .; v_call: TRBV7-8; cdr3_nt: TGTGCCAGCAGCCCAACCCCGGGACGACTGACTGAAGCTTTCTTT; cdr3_aa: CASSPTPGRLTEAFF
j_call: TRBJ2-7; clone_size: .; d_call: TRBD2; v_call: TRBV4-1; cdr3_nt: TGCGCCAGCAGCCTAGCGGGCGAAGGGTACGAGCAGTACTTC; cdr3_aa: CASSLAGEGYEQYF
j_call: TRBJ1-4; clone_size: few; d_call: .; v_call: TRBV15; cdr3_nt: TGTGCCACCAGCCGAGTAGTGGGGGCGACTAATGAAAAACTGTTTTTT; cdr3_aa: CATSRVVGATNEKLFF
j_call: TRBJ2-1; clone_size: few; d_call: .; v_call: TRBV4-1; cdr3_nt: TGCGCCAGCAGCCGCGATCAGGGGCAGAACAATGAGCAGTTCTTC; cdr3_aa: CASSRDQGQNNEQFF
j_call: TRBJ2-7; clone_size: .; d_call: TRBD2; v_call: TRBV4-1; cdr3_nt: TGCGCCAGCCGGCTGGGGGCGGGAGGTTCCAGCTCCTACGAGCAGTACTTC; cdr3_aa: CASRLGAGGSSSYEQYF
j_call: TRBJ2-3; clone_size: once; d_call: TRBD1; v_call: TRBV7-2; cdr3_nt: TGTGCCAGCAGCTTTTGGCGACAGGGATCCGATACGCAGTATTTT; cdr3_aa: CASSFWRQGSDTQYF
j_call: TRBJ2-7; clone_size: .; d_call: TRBD2; v_call: TRBV7-3; cdr3_nt: TGTGCCAGCAGCTTACAACCTAGCGGGAGGGCTGGCGAGCAGTACTTC; cdr3_aa: CASSLQPSGRAGEQYF
j_call: TRBJ2-3; clone_size: few; d_call: TRBD2; v_call: TRBV19; cdr3_nt: TGTGCCAGTAGTATAGATCTAGCGGGAGCCCTCACAGATACGCAGTATTTT; cdr3_aa: CASSIDLAGALTDTQYF
j_call: TRBJ1-2; clone_size: .; d_call: .; v_call: TRBV10-1; cdr3_nt: TGCGCCAGCAGGGGGGGGTATGGCTACACCTTC; cdr3_aa: CASRGGYGYTF
j_call: TRBJ2-7; clone_size: .; d_call: TRBD1; v_call: TRBV5-4; cdr3_nt: TGTGCCAGCAGCTTGGGGACAGGGGGCTTCTACGAGCAGTACTTC; cdr3_aa: CASSLGTGGFYEQYF
j_call: TRBJ2-7; clone_size: once; d_call: .; v_call: TRBV5-6; cdr3_nt: TGTGCCAGCAGCTCCATCAGGAACGAGCAGTACTTC; cdr3_aa: CASSSIRNEQYF
j_call: TRBJ2-2; clone_size: .; d_call: TRBD2; v_call: TRBV9; cdr3_nt: TGTGCCAGCAGATTCGCTAGCGGGAGTGGGGTCGGGGAGCTGTTTTTT; cdr3_aa: CASRFASGSGVGELFF
j_call: TRBJ1-4; clone_size: .; d_call: .; v_call: TRBV27; cdr3_nt: TGTGCCAGCAGTTTCCTCAGGGGAGAAAAACTGTTTTTT; cdr3_aa: CASSFLRGEKLFF
j_call: TRBJ2-7; clone_size: .; d_call: .; v_call: TRBV19; cdr3_nt: TGTGCCAGTAGTATTGGTCCGGGGCCATCGTCCTACGAGCAGTACTTC; cdr3_aa: CASSIGPGPSSYEQYF
j_call: TRBJ2-1; clone_size: .; d_call: TRBD2; v_call: TRBV4-3; cdr3_nt: TGCGCCAGCAGCCAAGGCGGGAGAGGCGCGGATGAGCAGTTCTTC; cdr3_aa: CASSQGGRGADEQFF
j_call: TRBJ2-4; clone_size: .; d_call: .; v_call: TRBV2; cdr3_nt: TGTGCCAGAGGGGGATCGGGGGTAGACATTCAGTACTTC; cdr3_aa: CARGGSGVDIQYF
j_call: TRBJ1-5; clone_size: .; d_call: .; v_call: TRBV19; cdr3_nt: TGTGCCAGTAAGGGAATAGAGGAGCTCAATCAGCCCCAGCATTTT; cdr3_aa: CASKGIEELNQPQHF
j_call: TRBJ1-3; clone_size: .; d_call: .; v_call: TRBV9; cdr3_nt: TGTGCCAGCAGCGTATCGCCCGACAACTCTGGAAACACCATATATTTT; cdr3_aa: CASSVSPDNSGNTIYF
j_call: TRBJ2-5; clone_size: .; d_call: TRBD1; v_call: TRBV5-5; cdr3_nt: TGTGCCAGCAGCTCCAGGACAGGGGACGAGACCCAGTACTTC; cdr3_aa: CASSSRTGDETQYF
j_call: TRBJ2-7; clone_size: .; d_call: .; v_call: TRBV30; cdr3_nt: TGTGCCTGGAGTGTTGAGGGCCACGAGCAGTACTTC; cdr3_aa: CAWSVEGHEQYF
j_call: TRBJ2-7; clone_size: .; d_call: .; v_call: TRBV4-1; cdr3_nt: TGCGCCAGCAGCCAATTTAAAGAGCAGTACTTC; cdr3_aa: CASSQFKEQYF
j_call: TRBJ1-5; clone_size: .; d_call: .; v_call: TRBV5-6; cdr3_nt: TGTGCCAGCAGCGGGCAGGGTGGTCAGCCCCAGCATTTT; cdr3_aa: CASSGQGGQPQHF
j_call: TRBJ2-3; clone_size: .; d_call: .; v_call: TRBV9; cdr3_nt: TGTGCCAGCAGCGTAGCGGACAACCGGTATACGCAGTATTTT; cdr3_aa: CASSVADNRYTQYF
j_call: TRBJ1-2; clone_size: .; d_call: .; v_call: TRBV14; cdr3_nt: TGTGCCAGCAGCCAAGAAAAGCGAGGGGCAGGCTATGGCTACACCTTC; cdr3_aa: CASSQEKRGAGYGYTF
j_call: TRBJ2-6; clone_size: .; d_call: .; v_call: TRBV5-4; cdr3_nt: TGTGCCAGCAGCTTGGGGAGGTCCGGGGCCAACGTCCTGACTTTC; cdr3_aa: CASSLGRSGANVLTF
j_call: TRBJ2-3; clone_size: .; d_call: .; v_call: TRBV27; cdr3_nt: TGTGCCAGCAGTCCGACGACTAGGAGCACAGATACGCAGTATTTT; cdr3_aa: CASSPTTRSTDTQYF
j_call: TRBJ2-5; clone_size: .; d_call: TRBD1; v_call: TRBV19; cdr3_nt: TGTGCCAGTAGTGTAACAGGGGAAGAGACCCAGTACTTC; cdr3_aa: CASSVTGEETQYF
j_call: TRBJ1-5; clone_size: .; d_call: TRBD1; v_call: TRBV19; cdr3_nt: TGTGCCAGTAAGCCGGGACAGGGACCTAGCAATCAGCCCCAGCATTTT; cdr3_aa: CASKPGQGPSNQPQHF
j_call: TRBJ2-2; clone_size: .; d_call: TRBD2; v_call: TRBV15; cdr3_nt: TGTGCCACCAGCAGAGATCGAGGGGCGGGAGGGCCCGACGGGGAGCTGTTTTTT; cdr3_aa: CATSRDRGAGGPDGELFF
j_call: TRBJ1-5; clone_size: .; d_call: .; v_call: TRBV7-2; cdr3_nt: TGTGCCAGCAGCTCGACAGTGTCTAGCAATCAGCCCCAGCATTTT; cdr3_aa: CASSSTVSSNQPQHF
j_call: TRBJ2-1; clone_size: .; d_call: .; v_call: TRBV10-3; cdr3_nt: TGTGCCATCAGTGAGTTGGCGGGAAGAAGCTCCTACAATGAGCAGTTCTTC; cdr3_aa: CAISELAGRSSYNEQFF
j_call: TRBJ2-7; clone_size: .; d_call: .; v_call: TRBV7-9; cdr3_nt: TGTGCCAGCAGCCCGGGGTACTCCTACGAGCAGTACTTC; cdr3_aa: CASSPGYSYEQYF
j_call: TRBJ2-5; clone_size: .; d_call: .; v_call: TRBV28; cdr3_nt: TGTGCCAGCAGTTCCGGCCTACAAGAGACCCAGTACTTC; cdr3_aa: CASSSGLQETQYF
j_call: TRBJ2-6; clone_size: once; d_call: .; v_call: TRBV11-3; cdr3_nt: TGTGCCAGCAGCCCCGTTGTTGGGAGCTCTGGGGCCAACGTCCTGACTTTC; cdr3_aa: CASSPVVGSSGANVLTF
j_call: TRBJ2-7; clone_size: .; d_call: .; v_call: TRBV7-2; cdr3_nt: TGTGCCAGCAGCTTAGGGTCTGGGAATACGGCCTACGAGCAGTACTTC; cdr3_aa: CASSLGSGNTAYEQYF
j_call: TRBJ2-5; clone_size: .; d_call: .; v_call: TRBV6-4; cdr3_nt: TGTGCCAGCAGTGATTCTGAAGAGACCCAGTACTTC; cdr3_aa: CASSDSEETQYF
j_call: TRBJ2-1; clone_size: .; d_call: TRBD2; v_call: TRBV7-9; cdr3_nt: TGTGCCAGCAGCCCAGGACTAGCCCTTTACAATGAGCAGTTCTTC; cdr3_aa: CASSPGLALYNEQFF
j_call: TRBJ1-5; clone_size: .; d_call: .; v_call: TRBV6-5; cdr3_nt: TGTGCCAGCAGGCAGAAATTTTTGGGCAATCAGCCCCAGCATTTT; cdr3_aa: CASRQKFLGNQPQHF
j_call: TRBJ1-3; clone_size: .; d_call: .; v_call: TRBV10-3; cdr3_nt: TGTGCCATCACGGACAGAACCTCTGGAAACACCATATATTTT; cdr3_aa: CAITDRTSGNTIYF
j_call: TRBJ2-2; clone_size: once; d_call: .; v_call: TRBV5-6; cdr3_nt: TGTGCCAGCAGCTTGGTGAGTGCCGGGGAGCTGTTTTTT; cdr3_aa: CASSLVSAGELFF
j_call: TRBJ2-2; clone_size: .; d_call: .; v_call: TRBV19; cdr3_nt: TGTGCCAGTAGTACGTTACCGAACACCGGGGAGCTGTTTTTT; cdr3_aa: CASSTLPNTGELFF
j_call: TRBJ1-2; clone_size: .; d_call: .; v_call: TRBV4-1; cdr3_nt: TGCGCCAGCAGCCAGACAGCTAACTATGGCTACACCTTC; cdr3_aa: CASSQTANYGYTF
j_call: TRBJ2-7; clone_size: .; d_call: TRBD2; v_call: TRBV6-1; cdr3_nt: TGTGCCAGCAGTGAAGGCCCAGCGGGAATCTCCTACGAGCAGTACTTC; cdr3_aa: CASSEGPAGISYEQYF
j_call: TRBJ2-7; clone_size: .; d_call: TRBD1; v_call: TRBV4-3; cdr3_nt: TGCGCCAGCAGCCCAGGGACAGGGGGCGCGGTTACCTACGAGCAGTACTTC; cdr3_aa: CASSPGTGGAVTYEQYF